One and the same sample provided the 21 T cell receptor beta chains below, sequenced in a study of T cell responses to AZD1222 COVID-19 vaccine. Method: immunoSEQ multiplex PCR; TCRdb's copy keeps in-frame clones and lacks some. Found here are roughly 120,000 clones, 70% to 90% of them singletons; the top ten hold less than 4%. Sequencing was performed on peripheral blood, taken 28 days after the second AZD1222 dose. Receptors originate from an adult who received the AZD1222 COVID-19 vaccine.

This rearrangement joins TRBV23-1 to TRBJ2-7, with D perhaps TRBD1 (5 bases). TRBV23-1 is an open reading frame, and its role is uncertain. V shed 5 bases and J shed 3 bases, with 23 bases lying between them. The CDR3 covers 17 residues. The CDR3 region is CASSIHSSTANRYEQYF. CDR3 DNA sequence: TGCGCCAGCAGTATTCATTCGTCGACAGCGAACCGCTACGAGCAGTACTTC.

The V and J genes are TRBV11-1 and TRBJ1-2; D perhaps matches TRBD1 (5 bases). Germline V CDR1 and CDR2: SGHAT, FQDESV (reference sequence). V dropped 1 base and J dropped 4 bases, with 16 bases sitting between them. The CDR3 has 16 residues. The CDR3 DNA sequence: TGTGCCAGCAGCTTAGACGGCCACAGGACTCCCTATGGCTACACCTTC. It translates to CASSLDGHRTPYGYTF.

This chain uses TRBV20-1 with TRBJ2-2; no clear D gene. With 4 bases removed from V and 3 bases from J, the gap between germline ends came to 3 bases. The CDR3 totals 11 residues. Per the germline V gene, CDR1 is DFQATT and CDR2 is SNEGSKA (reference sequence). The CDR3 loop reads CSATHTGELFF. CDR3 coding DNA: TGCAGTGCTACTCACACCGGGGAGCTGTTTTTT.

This sequence joins TRBV7-2 and TRBJ1-1; D perhaps matches TRBD1 (5 bases). The germline V gene encodes CDR1 SGHTA and CDR2 FQGNSA. This CDR3 has 14 amino acids. With 4 bases removed from V and 11 bases from J, the gap between germline ends came to 20 bases. The CDR3 loop is CASSSSSIDGGAFF. The CDR3, as DNA: TGTGCCAGCAGCTCCTCCTCTATCGACGGGGGGGCTTTCTTT.

The rearrangement joins TRBV7-7 to TRBJ2-1; D gene ambiguous. Germline CDR1 is SSHAT and CDR2 is FNYEAQ (reference sequence). Trimming took 1 base from V and 6 from J, leaving 13 bases between them. The CDR3 totals 15 residues. The CDR3 nucleotides are TGTGCCAGCAGCTTAGGGGTAACAGAACCCAATGAGCAGTTCTTC. Its protein is CASSLGVTEPNEQFF.

This sequence joins TRBV30 and TRBJ1-1; possibly TRBD1 for D (5 bases). The germline V gene encodes CDR1 GTSNPN and CDR2 SVGIG (reference sequence). The CDR3 extends over 14 amino acids. The V and J ends lost 0 bases and 5 bases respectively, with 13 bases between them. As DNA, the CDR3 is TGTGCCTGGAGTGTAAACCAGGGCCCGACTGAAGCTTTCTTT. It is translated as CAWSVNQGPTEAFF.

The chain recombines TRBV7-9 with TRBJ1-5; unclear D gene. Trimming removed 5 bases from V and 0 bases from J, with 8 bases in between. This CDR3 is built from 14 residues. Germline CDR1 SEHNR, CDR2 FQNEAQ (reference sequence). The CDR3 loop is CASSPPYSNQPQHF. Here the CDR3 DNA reads TGTGCCAGCAGCCCCCCTTATAGCAATCAGCCCCAGCATTTT.

The rearrangement links TRBV6-5 to TRBJ1-2; the D is unclear. The germline gives CDR1 MNHEY, CDR2 SVGAGI. This CDR3 is 14 amino acids long. V shed 4 bases and J shed 8 bases, with 17 bases lying between them. CDR3 sequence (DNA): TGTGCCAGCAGTTCCCCGGGCCTACCGGGGGGCTACACCTTC. Protein sequence: CASSSPGLPGGYTF.

This rearrangement joins TRBV27 to TRBJ2-3, with 11 bases lining up with TRBD2. This CDR3 is built from 17 residues. Germline CDR1 and CDR2: MNHEY and SMNVEV (reference sequence). V trimming: 8 bases; J trimming: 3 bases; junction bases outside the gene matches: 13. The DNA for the CDR3 is TGTGCCAGCCTGGGACTAGCGGCCTACCCCTCTACAGATACGCAGTATTTT. This encodes CASLGLAAYPSTDTQYF.

This clone was recorded only once. The rearrangement links TRBV24-1 to TRBJ2-5, with a tentative D call TRBD1 (6 bases). CDR3 length: 13 residues. Germline CDR1 reads KGHDR; CDR2 reads SFDVKD. Trimming removed 6 bases at V and 2 bases at J, with 9 bases between. The CDR3 DNA follows: TGTGCCACCAGTCGTAGGGGGCAAGAGACCCAGTACTTC. It codes for CATSRRGQETQYF.

This clone came up a few times. The rearrangement links TRBV4-2 to TRBJ2-6, with 10 bases matching TRBD1. V gave up 1 base and J gave up 2 bases; unmatched junction bases: 8. Per the germline V gene, CDR1 is LGHNA and CDR2 is YNFKEQ. The CDR3 extends over 19 amino acids. CDR3 residues: CASSQVRGQGRTGANVLTF. The CDR3 region has the DNA TGTGCCAGCAGCCAAGTCAGGGGACAGGGGCGAACTGGGGCCAACGTCCTGACTTTC.

The chain carries TRBV5-1 and TRBJ1-6; D might be TRBD1 (6 bases). CDR3 length: 15 residues. Germline loops: CDR1 SGHRS, CDR2 YFSETQ. Trimming removed 0 bases from V and 9 bases from J, with 13 bases in between. The CDR3 DNA sequence: TGCGCCAGCAGCTTGGCGGCAGGGGAAGGTTCACCCCTCCACTTT. This codes for CASSLAAGEGSPLHF.

J is TRBJ2-7 and V is TRBV4-3; D is undetermined. Germline V gene lookup returns CDR1 LGHNA and CDR2 YSLEER. The V end lost 1 base, the J end lost 2 bases, and 9 bases lay between the germline ends. The CDR3 is 14 amino acids. The CDR3, as DNA: TGCGCCAGCAGCCAAGGGGCACTCGCCTACGAGCAGTACTTC. It translates to CASSQGALAYEQYF.

V gene TRBV7-9 combines with J gene TRBJ1-1; D not resolved. Germline V gene data show CDR1 as SEHNR and CDR2 as FQNEAQ (reference sequence). V was clipped by 1 base and J by 3 bases, with 12 bases between them. This CDR3 comprises 15 residues. The CDR3 nucleotides read TGTGCCAGCAGCTTAGTAGGGCTCTTGGACACTGAAGCTTTCTTT. Its translation is CASSLVGLLDTEAFF.

This chain uses TRBV6-2 or TRBV6-3 with TRBJ1-2, with 7 bases identical to TRBD1. The CDR3 is 14 amino acids. The ends lost 5 bases at V and 3 bases at J; junction bases unmatched: 6. The germline CDR1 and CDR2 sequences are MNHEY and SVGEGT. In DNA, the CDR3 is TGTGCCAGCAGTGGTGAGGACAGGTACTATGGCTACACCTTC. It translates to CASSGEDRYYGYTF.

This sequence joins TRBV9 and TRBJ2-1; the D is unclear. The CDR3 contains 16 residues. The V gene's germline CDR1 is SGDLS and CDR2 YYNGEE. The V and J ends lost 0 bases and 0 bases respectively, with 10 bases between them. CDR3 region: CASSVAVSHSYNEQFF. In DNA form, the CDR3 reads TGTGCCAGCAGCGTAGCTGTTAGCCACTCCTACAATGAGCAGTTCTTC.

The chain combines TRBV21-1 with TRBJ1-2; the listed D gene, TRBD1, was not tested against the DNA. TRBV21-1 represents a pseudogene. The CDR3 has 15 residues. The CDR3 loop reads CASSKVSAGGYGYTF. The CDR3 DNA sequence: TGTGCCAGCAGCAAAGTCTCGGCAGGGGGCTATGGCTACACCTTC.

The V and J genes are TRBV9 and TRBJ2-3; D perhaps matches TRBD2 (7 bases). This CDR3 is built from 15 residues. V lost 4 bases and J 2 bases, leaving 14 bases between the germline ends. In germline, CDR1 is SGDLS, CDR2 YYNGEE. The CDR3 loop is CASSRGRGTTDTQYF. CDR3 DNA sequence: TGTGCCAGCAGCCGGGGGCGGGGGACCACAGATACGCAGTATTTT.

This rearrangement joins TRBV14 to TRBJ1-2; D remains unclear. With 4 bases removed from V and 5 bases from J, the gap between germline ends came to 8 bases. Germline lookup yields CDR1 SGHDN and CDR2 FVKESK. This CDR3 has 12 residues. DNA for the CDR3: TGTGCCAGCAGCCCGGCTGCTTATGGCTACACCTTC. This codes for CASSPAAYGYTF.

V gene TRBV27 combines with J gene TRBJ1-2; D uncertain. Deletions cut 4 bases from V and 0 bases from J, with 3 bases between. Germline CDR1 reads MNHEY; CDR2 reads SMNVEV (reference sequence). CDR3 size: 12 residues. Here the CDR3 DNA reads TGTGCCAGCAGTTCGTCTAACTATGGCTACACCTTC. It is translated as CASSSSNYGYTF.

The J gene is TRBJ2-5, the V gene TRBV18; 9 nucleotides align to TRBD2. Germline CDR1 KGHSH, CDR2 LQKENI. V trimming: 2 bases; J trimming: 1 base; junction bases outside the gene matches: 5. This CDR3 has 16 residues. CDR3 bases: TGTGCCAGCTCACCATTTGCGGGAGGGATCCAAGAGACCCAGTACTTC. Translated, it gives CASSPFAGGIQETQYF.